The clone carrying this T cell receptor beta chain was recorded a few times. This sample stems from a study of identical twins. TCRdb redid the calling of the 5' RACE reads with MiXCR, one entry per CDR3 protein. Of about 500,000 distinct CDR3 sequences detected, about 13% appear once; the ten largest clones hold approximately 0.98%. V lost 4 bases to trimming and J lost 2 bases, with 16 bases between them. This CDR3 has 15 amino acids. Per the germline V gene, CDR1 is SGHKS and CDR2 is YYEKEE (reference sequence). These data were also reused for a study on yellow fever vaccine responses in identical twins.

The clonotype originates from a woman aged 18-29 years in good health. Sequenced material: CD4+ T cells sorted from blood. The chain combines TRBV5-5 with TRBJ2-7, with D perhaps matching TRBD2 (7 bases). CDR3 sequence: CASSPAGRGAYEQYF. In DNA form, the CDR3 reads TGTGCCAGCAGCCCCGCGGGGAGGGGGGCCTACGAGCAGTACTTC.